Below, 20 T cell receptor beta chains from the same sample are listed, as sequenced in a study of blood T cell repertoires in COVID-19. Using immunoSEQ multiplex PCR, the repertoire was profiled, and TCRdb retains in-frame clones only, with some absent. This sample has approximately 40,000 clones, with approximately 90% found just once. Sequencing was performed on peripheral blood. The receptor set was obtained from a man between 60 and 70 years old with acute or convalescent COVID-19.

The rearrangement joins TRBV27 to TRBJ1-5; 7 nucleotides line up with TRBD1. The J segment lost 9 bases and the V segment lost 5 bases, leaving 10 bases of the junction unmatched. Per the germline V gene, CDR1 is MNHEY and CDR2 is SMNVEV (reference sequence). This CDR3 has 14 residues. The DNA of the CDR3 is TGTGCCAGCAGTCCGGAACAGGGGATGGGGCCCCAGCATTTT. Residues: CASSPEQGMGPQHF.

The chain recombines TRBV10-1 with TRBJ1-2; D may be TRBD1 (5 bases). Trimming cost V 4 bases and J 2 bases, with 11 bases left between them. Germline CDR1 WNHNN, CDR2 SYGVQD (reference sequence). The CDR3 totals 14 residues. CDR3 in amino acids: CASSADKENYGYTF. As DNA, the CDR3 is TGCGCCAGCAGTGCGGACAAGGAGAACTATGGCTACACCTTC.

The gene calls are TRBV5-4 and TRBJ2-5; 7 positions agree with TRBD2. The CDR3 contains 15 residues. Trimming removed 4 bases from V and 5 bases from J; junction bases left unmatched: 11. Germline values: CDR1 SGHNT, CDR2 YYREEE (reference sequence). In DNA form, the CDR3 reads TGTGCCAGCAGCCCCGACTTGGCGGGAGTCGAGACCCAGTACTTC. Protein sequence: CASSPDLAGVETQYF.

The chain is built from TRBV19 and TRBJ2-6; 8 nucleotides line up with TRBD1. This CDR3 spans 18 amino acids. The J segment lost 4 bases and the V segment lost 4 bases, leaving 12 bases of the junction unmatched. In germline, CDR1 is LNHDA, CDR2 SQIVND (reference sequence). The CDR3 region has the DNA TGTGCCAGTAGTACCTTCGGGACAGGTTATTCGGGGGCCAACGTCCTGACTTTC. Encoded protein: CASSTFGTGYSGANVLTF.

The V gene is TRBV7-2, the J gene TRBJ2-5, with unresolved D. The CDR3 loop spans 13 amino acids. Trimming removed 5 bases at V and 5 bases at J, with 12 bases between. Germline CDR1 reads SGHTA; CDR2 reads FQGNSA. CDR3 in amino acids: CASSPSQAETQYF. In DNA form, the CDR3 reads TGTGCCAGCAGCCCCTCTCAGGCGGAGACCCAGTACTTC.

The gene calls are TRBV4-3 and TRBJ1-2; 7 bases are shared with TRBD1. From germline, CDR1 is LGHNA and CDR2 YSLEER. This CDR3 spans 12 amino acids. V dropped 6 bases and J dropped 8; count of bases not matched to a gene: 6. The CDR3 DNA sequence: TGCGCCAGCAGTCACCCAGGGGGGGGCTACACCTTC. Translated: CASSHPGGGYTF.

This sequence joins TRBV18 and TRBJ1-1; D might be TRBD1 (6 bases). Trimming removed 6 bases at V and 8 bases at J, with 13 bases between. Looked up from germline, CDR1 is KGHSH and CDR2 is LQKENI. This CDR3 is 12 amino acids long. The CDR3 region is CASSSYREEAFF. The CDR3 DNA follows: TGTGCCAGCTCGTCTTACAGGGAAGAAGCTTTCTTT.

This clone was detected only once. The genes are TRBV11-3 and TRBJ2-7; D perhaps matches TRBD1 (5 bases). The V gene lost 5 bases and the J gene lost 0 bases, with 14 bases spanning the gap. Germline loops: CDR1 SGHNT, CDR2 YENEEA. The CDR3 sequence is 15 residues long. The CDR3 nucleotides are TGTGCCAGCAGCCCGGACACGACGAGCTCCTACGAGCAGTACTTC. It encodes CASSPDTTSSYEQYF.

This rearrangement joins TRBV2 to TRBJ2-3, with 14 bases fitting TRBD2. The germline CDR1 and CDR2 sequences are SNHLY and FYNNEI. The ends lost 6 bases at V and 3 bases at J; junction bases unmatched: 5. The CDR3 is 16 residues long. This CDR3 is CASRSGTSGSTDTQYF. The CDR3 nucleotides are TGTGCCAGCAGGTCAGGGACTAGCGGGAGTACAGATACGCAGTATTTT.

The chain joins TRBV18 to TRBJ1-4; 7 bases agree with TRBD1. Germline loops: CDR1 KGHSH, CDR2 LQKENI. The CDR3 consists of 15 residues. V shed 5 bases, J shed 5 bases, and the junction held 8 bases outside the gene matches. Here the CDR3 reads CASSAPGQRNEKLFF. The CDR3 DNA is TGTGCCAGCTCAGCGCCGGGACAGAGAAATGAAAAACTGTTTTTT.

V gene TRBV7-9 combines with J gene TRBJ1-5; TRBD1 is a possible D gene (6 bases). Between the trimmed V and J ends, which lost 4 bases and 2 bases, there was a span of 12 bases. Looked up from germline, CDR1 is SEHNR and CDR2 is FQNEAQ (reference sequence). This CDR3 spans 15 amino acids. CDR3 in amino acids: CASSSPGVGNQPQHF. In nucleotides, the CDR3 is TGTGCCAGCAGCTCCCCAGGGGTCGGCAATCAGCCCCAGCATTTT.

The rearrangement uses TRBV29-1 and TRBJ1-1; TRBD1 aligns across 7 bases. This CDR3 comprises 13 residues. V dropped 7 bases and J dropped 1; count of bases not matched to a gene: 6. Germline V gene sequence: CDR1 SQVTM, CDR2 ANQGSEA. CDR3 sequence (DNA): TGCAGCGCTATGGGACAGTGGAACACTGAAGCTTTCTTT. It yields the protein CSAMGQWNTEAFF.

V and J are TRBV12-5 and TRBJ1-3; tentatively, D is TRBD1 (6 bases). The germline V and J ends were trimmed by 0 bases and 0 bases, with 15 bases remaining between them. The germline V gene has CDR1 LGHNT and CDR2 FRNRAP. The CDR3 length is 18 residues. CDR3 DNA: TGTGCTAGTGGTTTGGTACGCCCAGGGGCAAACTCTGGAAACACCATATATTTT. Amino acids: CASGLVRPGANSGNTIYF.

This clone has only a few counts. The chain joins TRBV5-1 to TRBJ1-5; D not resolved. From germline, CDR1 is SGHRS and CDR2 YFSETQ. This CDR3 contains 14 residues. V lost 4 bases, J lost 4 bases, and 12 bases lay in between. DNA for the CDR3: TGCGCCAGCAGCGCGGGCGGGGTAAATCAGCCCCAGCATTTT. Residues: CASSAGGVNQPQHF.

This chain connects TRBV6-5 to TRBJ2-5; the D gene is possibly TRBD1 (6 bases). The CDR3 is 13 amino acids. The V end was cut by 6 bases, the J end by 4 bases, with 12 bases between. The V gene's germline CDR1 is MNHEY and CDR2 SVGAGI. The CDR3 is CASSLGQLETQYF. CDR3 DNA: TGTGCCAGCAGCCTTGGACAGCTAGAGACCCAGTACTTC.

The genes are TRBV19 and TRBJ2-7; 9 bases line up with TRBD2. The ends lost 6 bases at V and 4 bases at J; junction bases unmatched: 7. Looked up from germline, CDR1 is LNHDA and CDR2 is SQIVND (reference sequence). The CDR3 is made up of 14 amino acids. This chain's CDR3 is CASSVKLAGYEQYF. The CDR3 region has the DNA TGTGCCAGTAGCGTCAAACTAGCGGGTTACGAGCAGTACTTC.

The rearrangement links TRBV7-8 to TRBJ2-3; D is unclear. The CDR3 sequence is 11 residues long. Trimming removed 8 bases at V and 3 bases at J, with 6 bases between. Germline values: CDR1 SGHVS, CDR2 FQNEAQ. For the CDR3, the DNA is TGTGCCAGCGGCAATACAGATACGCAGTATTTT. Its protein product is CASGNTDTQYF.

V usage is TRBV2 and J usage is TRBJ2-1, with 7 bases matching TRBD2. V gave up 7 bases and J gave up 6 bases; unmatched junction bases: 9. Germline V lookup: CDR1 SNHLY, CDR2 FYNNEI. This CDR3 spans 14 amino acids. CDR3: CASKEGGPGNEQFF. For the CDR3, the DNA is TGTGCCAGCAAGGAGGGAGGGCCGGGCAATGAGCAGTTCTTC.

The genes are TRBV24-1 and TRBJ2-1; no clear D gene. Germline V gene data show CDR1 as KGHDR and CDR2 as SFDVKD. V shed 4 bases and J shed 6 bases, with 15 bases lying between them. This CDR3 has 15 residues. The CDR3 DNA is TGTGCCACCAGTGAATCCTGGATAGCTTCCAATGAGCAGTTCTTC. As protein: CATSESWIASNEQFF.

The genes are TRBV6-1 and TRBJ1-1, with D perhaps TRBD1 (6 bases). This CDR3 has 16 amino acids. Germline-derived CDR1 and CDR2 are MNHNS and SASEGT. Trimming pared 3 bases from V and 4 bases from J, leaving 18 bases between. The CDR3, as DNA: TGTGCCAGCAGTGAGATAGGGGGGGGTGAGACCACTGAAGCTTTCTTT. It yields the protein CASSEIGGGETTEAFF.